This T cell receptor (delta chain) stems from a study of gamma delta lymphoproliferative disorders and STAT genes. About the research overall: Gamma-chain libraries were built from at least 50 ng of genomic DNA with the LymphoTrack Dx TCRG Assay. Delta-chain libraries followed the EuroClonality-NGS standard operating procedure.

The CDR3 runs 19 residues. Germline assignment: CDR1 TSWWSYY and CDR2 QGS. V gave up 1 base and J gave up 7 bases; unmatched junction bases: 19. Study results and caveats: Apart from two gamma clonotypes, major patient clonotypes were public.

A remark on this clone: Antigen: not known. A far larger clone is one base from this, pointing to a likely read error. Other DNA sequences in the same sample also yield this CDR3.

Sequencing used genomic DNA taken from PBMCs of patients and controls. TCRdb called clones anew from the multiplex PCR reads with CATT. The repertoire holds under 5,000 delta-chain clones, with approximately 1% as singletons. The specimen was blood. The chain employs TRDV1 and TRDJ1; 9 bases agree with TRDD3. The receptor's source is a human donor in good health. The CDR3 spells CALGEPTYAGGYRLGKLIF. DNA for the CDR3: TGTGCTCTTGGGGAACCCACCTACGCCGGGGGATACAGGTTAGGTAAACTCATCTTT.